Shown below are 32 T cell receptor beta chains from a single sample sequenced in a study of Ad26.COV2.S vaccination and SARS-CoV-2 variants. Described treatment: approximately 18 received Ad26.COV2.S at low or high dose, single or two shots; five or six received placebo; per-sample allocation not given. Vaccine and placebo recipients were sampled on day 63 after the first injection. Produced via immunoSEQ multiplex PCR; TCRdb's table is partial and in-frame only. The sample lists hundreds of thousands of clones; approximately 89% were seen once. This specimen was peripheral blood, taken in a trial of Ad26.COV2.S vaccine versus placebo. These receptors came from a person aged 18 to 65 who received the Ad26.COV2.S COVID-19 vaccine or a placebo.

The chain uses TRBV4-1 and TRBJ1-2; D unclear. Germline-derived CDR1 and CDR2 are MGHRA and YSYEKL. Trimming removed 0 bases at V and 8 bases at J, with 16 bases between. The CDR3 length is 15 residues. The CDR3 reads CASSQDTRALPGYTF. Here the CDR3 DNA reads TGCGCCAGCAGCCAAGATACGAGGGCGCTGCCGGGCTACACCTTC.

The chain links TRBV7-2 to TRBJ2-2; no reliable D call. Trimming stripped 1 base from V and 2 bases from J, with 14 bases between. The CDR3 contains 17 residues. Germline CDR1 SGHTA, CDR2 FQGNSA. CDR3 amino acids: CASSLGQLSANTGELFF. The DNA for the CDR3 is TGTGCCAGCAGCTTAGGCCAATTATCGGCCAACACCGGGGAGCTGTTTTTT.

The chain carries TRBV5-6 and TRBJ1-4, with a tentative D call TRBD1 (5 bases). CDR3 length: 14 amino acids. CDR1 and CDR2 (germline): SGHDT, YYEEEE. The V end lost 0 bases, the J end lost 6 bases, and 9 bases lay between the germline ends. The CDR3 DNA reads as TGTGCCAGCAGCTTGGGTGGGGGACATGAAAAACTGTTTTTT. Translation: CASSLGGGHEKLFF.

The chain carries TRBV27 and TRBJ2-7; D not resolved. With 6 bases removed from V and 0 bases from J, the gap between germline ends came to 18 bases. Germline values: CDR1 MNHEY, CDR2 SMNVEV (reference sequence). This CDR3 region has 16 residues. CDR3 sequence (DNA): TGTGCCAGCAGCCCGCGGAGTGAGGTAAGCTCCTACGAGCAGTACGTC. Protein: CASSPRSEVSSYEQYV.

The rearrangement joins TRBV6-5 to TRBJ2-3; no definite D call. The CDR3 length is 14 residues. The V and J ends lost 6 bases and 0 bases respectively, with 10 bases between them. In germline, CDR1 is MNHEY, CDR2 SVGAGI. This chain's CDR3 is CASSRTASTDTQYF. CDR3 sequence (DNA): TGTGCCAGCAGCAGGACGGCAAGCACAGATACGCAGTATTTT.

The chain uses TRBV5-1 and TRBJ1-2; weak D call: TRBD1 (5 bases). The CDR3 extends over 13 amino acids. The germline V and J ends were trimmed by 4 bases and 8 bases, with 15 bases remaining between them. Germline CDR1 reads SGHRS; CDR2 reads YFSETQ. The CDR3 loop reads CASSIRDSLGYTF. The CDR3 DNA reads TGCGCCAGCAGCATCCGGGACTCCCTGGGCTACACCTTC.

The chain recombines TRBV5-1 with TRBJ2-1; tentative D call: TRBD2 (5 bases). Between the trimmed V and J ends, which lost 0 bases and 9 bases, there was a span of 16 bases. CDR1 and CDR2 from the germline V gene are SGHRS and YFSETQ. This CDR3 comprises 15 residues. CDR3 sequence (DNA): TGCGCCAGCAGCTTGGGGCCCCTCTCGGGGAGTGAGCAGTTCTTC. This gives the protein CASSLGPLSGSEQFF.

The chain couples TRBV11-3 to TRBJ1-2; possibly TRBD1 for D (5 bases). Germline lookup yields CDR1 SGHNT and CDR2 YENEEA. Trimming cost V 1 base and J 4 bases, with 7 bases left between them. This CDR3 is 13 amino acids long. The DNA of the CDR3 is TGTGCCAGCAGCTTAGGACAGCTCTATGGCTACACCTTC. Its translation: CASSLGQLYGYTF.

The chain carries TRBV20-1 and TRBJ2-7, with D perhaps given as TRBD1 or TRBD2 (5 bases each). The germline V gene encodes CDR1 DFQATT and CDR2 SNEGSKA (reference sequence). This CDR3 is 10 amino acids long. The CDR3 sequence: CRGTVYEQYV. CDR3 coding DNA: TGCAGGGGGACCGTATACGAGCAGTACGTC.

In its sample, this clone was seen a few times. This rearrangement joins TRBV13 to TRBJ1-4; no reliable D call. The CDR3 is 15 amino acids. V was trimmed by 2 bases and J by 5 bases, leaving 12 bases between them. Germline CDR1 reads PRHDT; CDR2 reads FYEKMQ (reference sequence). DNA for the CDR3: TGTGCCAGCAGCTTATTCGGTGGGGAGAATGAAAAACTGTTTTTT. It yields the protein CASSLFGGENEKLFF.

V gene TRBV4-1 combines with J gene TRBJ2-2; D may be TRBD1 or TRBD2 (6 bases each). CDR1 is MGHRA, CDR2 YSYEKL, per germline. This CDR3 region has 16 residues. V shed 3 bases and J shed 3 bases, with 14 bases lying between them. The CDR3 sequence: CASSHPGGIDTGELFF. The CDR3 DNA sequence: TGCGCCAGCAGCCATCCCGGGGGCATAGACACCGGGGAGCTGTTTTTT.

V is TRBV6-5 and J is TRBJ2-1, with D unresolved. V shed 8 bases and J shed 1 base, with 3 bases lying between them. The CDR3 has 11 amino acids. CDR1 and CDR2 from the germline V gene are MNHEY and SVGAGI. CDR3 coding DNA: TGTGCCAGCCGATCCTACAATGAGCAGTTCTTC. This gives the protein CASRSYNEQFF.

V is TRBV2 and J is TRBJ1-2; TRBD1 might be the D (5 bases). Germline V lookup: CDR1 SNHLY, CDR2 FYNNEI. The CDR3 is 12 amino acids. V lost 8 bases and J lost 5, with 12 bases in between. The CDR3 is CASGGGKYGYTF. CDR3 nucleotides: TGTGCCAGCGGCGGGGGGAAGTATGGCTACACCTTC.

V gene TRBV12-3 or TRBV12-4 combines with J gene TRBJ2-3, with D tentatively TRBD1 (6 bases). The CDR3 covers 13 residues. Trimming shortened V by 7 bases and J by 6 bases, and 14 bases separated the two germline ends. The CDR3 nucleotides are TGTGCCAGCACCCGACAGGTCGTTGATACGCAGTATTTT. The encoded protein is CASTRQVVDTQYF.

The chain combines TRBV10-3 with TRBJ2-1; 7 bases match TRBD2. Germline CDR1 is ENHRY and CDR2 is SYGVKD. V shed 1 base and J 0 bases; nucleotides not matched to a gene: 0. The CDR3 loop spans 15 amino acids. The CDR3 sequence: CAISELAGSYNEQFF. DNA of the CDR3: TGTGCCATCAGTGAGTTAGCGGGCTCCTACAATGAGCAGTTCTTC.

CDR3 amino acids: CAIRTSGGPDGEQYF. The CDR3 DNA reads TGTGCCATCAGGACTAGCGGGGGACCCGATGGCGAGCAGTACTTC. The rearrangement uses TRBV10-3 and TRBJ2-7; 12 nucleotides align to TRBD2. The CDR3 has 15 residues. V lost 6 bases, J lost 6 bases, and 9 bases stayed unmatched. Germline V gene data show CDR1 as ENHRY and CDR2 as SYGVKD.

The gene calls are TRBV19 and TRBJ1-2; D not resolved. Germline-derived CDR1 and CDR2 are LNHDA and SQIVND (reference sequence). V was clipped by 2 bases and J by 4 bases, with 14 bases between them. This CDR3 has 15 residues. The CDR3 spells CASSINEGQVYGYTF. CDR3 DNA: TGTGCCAGTAGTATAAATGAAGGGCAGGTCTATGGCTACACCTTC.

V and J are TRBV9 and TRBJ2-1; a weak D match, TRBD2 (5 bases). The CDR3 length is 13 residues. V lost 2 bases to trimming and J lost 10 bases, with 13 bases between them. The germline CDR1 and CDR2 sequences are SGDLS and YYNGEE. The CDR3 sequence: CASSVGGEGEQFF. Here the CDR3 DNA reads TGTGCCAGCAGCGTCGGAGGAGAAGGGGAGCAGTTCTTC.

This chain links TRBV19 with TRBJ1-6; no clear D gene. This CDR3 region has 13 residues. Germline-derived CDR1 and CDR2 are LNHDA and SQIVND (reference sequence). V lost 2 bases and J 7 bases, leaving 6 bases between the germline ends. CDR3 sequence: CASSIKLNSPLHF. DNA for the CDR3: TGTGCCAGTAGTATAAAGCTAAATTCACCCCTCCACTTT.

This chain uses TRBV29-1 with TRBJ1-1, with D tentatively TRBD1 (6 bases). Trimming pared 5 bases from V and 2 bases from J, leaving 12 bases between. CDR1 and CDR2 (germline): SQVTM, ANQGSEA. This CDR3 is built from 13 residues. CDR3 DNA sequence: TGCAGCGTTTCCGGGACACCAAACACTGAAGCTTTCTTT. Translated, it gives CSVSGTPNTEAFF.

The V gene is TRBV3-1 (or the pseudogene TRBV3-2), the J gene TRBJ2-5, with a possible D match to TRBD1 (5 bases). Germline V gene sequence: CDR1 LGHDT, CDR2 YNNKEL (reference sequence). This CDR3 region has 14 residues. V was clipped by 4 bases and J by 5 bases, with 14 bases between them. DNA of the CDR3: TGTGCCAGCAGCCCGGGTAGGGGCTGGGAGACCCAGTACTTC. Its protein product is CASSPGRGWETQYF.

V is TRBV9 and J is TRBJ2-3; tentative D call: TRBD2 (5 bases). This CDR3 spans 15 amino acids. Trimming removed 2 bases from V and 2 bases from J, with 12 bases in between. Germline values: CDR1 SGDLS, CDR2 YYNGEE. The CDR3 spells CASSVGLANTDTQYF. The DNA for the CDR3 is TGTGCCAGCAGCGTTGGGCTAGCCAACACAGATACGCAGTATTTT.

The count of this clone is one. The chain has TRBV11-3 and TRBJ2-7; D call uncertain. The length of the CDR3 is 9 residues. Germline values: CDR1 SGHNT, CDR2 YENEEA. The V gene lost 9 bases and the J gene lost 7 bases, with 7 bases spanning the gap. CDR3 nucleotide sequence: TGTGCCAGGCCTAGGGAGCAGTACGTC. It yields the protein CARPREQYV.

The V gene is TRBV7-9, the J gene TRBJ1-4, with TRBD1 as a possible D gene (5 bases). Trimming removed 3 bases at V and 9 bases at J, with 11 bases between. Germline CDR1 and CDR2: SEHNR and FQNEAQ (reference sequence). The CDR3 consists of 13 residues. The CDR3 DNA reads TGTGCCAGCAGCTTCGGGGGGAAGCAAAAACTGTTTTTT. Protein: CASSFGGKQKLFF.

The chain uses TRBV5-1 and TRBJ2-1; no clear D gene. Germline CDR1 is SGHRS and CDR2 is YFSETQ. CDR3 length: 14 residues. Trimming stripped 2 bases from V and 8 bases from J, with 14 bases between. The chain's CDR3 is CASSLGSSPDEQFF. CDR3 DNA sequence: TGCGCCAGCAGCTTAGGCAGCAGTCCAGATGAGCAGTTCTTC. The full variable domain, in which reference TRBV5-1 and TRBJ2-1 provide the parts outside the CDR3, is KAGVTQTPRYLIKTRGQQVTLSCSPISGHRSVSWYQQTPGQGLQFLFEYFSETQRNKGNFPGRFSGRQFSNSRSEMNVSTLELGDSALYLCASSLGSSPDEQFFGPGTRLTVL.

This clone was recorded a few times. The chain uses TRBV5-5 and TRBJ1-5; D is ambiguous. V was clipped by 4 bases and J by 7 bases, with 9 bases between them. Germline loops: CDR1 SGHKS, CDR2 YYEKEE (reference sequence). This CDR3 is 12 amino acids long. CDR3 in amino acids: CASSLDAQPQHF. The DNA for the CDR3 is TGTGCCAGCAGCCTCGATGCCCAGCCCCAGCATTTT.

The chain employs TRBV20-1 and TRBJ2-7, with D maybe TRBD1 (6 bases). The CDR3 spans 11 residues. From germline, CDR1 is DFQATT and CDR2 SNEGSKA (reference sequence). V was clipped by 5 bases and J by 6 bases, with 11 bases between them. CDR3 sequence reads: CSALQGLEQYV. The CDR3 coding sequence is TGCAGTGCTTTACAGGGCCTCGAGCAGTACGTC.

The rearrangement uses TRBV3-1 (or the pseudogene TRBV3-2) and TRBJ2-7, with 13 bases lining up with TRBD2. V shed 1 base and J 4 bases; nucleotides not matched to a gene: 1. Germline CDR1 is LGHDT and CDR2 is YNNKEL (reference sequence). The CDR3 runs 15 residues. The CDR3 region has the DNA TGTGCCAGCAGCCAAGGACTAGCGGGAGGATACGAGCAGTACGTC. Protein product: CASSQGLAGGYEQYV.

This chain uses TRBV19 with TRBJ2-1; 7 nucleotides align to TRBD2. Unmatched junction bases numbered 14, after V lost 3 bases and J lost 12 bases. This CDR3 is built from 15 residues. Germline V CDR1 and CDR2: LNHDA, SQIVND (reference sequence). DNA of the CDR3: TGTGCCAGTAGTATCCGGGGCCTACGGCGGGGGTGGCAGTTCTTC. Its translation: CASSIRGLRRGWQFF.

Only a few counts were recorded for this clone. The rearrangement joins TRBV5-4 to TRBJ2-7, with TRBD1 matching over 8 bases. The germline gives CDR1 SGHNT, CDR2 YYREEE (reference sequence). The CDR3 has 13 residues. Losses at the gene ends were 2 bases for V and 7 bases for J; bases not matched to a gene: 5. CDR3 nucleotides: TGTGCCAGCAGCTTAAGGACAGGGTATGAGCAGTACTTC. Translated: CASSLRTGYEQYF.

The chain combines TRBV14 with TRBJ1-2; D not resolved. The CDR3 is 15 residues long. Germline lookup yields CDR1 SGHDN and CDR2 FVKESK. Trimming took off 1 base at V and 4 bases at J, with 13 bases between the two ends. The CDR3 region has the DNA TGTGCCAGCAGCCAAGTGTTCCCCGGAGGCTATGGCTACACCTTC. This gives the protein CASSQVFPGGYGYTF.

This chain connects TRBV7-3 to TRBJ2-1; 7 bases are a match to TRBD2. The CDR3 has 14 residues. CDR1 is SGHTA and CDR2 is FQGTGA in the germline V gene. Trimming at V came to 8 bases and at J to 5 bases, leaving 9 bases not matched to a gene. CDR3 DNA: TGTGCCAGCGGGGCTAGCGGACTAAACAATGAGCAGTTCTTC. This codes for CASGASGLNNEQFF.